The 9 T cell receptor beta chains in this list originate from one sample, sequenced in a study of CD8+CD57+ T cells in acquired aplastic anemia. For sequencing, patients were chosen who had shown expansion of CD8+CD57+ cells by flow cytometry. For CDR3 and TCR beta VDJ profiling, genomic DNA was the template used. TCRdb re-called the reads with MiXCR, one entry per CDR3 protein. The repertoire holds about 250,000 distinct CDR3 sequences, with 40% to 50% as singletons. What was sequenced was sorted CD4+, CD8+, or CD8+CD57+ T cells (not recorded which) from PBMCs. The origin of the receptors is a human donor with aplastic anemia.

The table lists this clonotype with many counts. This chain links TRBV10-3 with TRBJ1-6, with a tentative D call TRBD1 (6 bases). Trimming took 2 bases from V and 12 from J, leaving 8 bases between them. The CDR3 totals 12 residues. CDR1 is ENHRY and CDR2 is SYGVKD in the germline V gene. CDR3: CAISEEGEPLHF. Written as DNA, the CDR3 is TGTGCCATCAGTGAGGAGGGGGAACCCCTCCACTTT.

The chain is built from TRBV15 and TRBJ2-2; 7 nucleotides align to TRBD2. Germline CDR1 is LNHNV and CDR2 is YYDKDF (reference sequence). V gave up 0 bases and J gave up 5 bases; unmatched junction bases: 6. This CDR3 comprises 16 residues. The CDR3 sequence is CATSREGLGGTGELFF. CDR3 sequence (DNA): TGTGCCACCAGCAGAGAGGGCTTGGGAGGGACCGGGGAGCTGTTTTTT.

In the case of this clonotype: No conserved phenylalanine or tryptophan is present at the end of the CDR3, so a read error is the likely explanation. The CDR3, as DNA: TGTGCCAGCAGCTTGGGGGCTTTGGGCACTGAAGCTTTCCTT. This translates into CASSLGALGTEAFL. The chain joins TRBV7-2 to TRBJ1-1; D may be TRBD1 (6 bases). The V and J ends lost 3 bases and 4 bases respectively, with 12 bases between them. This CDR3 has 14 amino acids. Per the germline V gene, CDR1 is SGHTA and CDR2 is FQGNSA.

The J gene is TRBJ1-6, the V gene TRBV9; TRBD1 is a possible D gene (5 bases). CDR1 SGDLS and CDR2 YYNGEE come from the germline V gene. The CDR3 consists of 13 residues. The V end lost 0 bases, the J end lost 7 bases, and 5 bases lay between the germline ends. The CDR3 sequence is CASSVGGNSPLHF. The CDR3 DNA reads TGTGCCAGCAGCGTAGGGGGGAATTCACCCCTCCACTTT.

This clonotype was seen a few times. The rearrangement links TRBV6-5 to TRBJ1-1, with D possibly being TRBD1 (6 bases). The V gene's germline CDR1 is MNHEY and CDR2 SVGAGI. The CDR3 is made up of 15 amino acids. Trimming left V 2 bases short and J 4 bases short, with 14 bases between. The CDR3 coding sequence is TGTGCCAGCAGTTACCGGGCCGGGGGGCTCACTGAAGCTTTCTTT. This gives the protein CASSYRAGGLTEAFF.

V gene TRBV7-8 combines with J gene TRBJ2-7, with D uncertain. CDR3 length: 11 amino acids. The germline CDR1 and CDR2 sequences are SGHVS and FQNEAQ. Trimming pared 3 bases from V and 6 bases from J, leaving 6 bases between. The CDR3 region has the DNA TGTGCCAGCAGCTTTTTTCCCGAGCAGTACTTC. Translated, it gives CASSFFPEQYF.

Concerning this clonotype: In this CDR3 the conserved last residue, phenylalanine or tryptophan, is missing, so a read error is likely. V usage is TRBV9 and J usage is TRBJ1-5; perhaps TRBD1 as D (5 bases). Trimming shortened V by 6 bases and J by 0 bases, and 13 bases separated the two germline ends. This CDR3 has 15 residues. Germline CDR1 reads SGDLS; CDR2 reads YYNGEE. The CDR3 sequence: CASNPGTGSNQPQHL. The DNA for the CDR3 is TGTGCCAGCAACCCTGGGACGGGTAGCAATCAGCCCCAGCATCTT.

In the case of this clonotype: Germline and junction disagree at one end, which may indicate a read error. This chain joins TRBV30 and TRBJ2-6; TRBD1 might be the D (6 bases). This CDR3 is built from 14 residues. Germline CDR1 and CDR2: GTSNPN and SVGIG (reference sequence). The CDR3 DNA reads TGTGCCTGGAGTACAGGGTCCGGGGCCAACGTCCTGGCTTTC. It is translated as CAWSTGSGANVLAF.

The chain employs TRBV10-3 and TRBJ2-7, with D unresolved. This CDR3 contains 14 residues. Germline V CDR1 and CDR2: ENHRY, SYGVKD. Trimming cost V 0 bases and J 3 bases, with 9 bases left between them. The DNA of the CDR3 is TGTGCCATCAGTGAGTCGACCCAGATCTACGAGCAGTACTTC. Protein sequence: CAISESTQIYEQYF.